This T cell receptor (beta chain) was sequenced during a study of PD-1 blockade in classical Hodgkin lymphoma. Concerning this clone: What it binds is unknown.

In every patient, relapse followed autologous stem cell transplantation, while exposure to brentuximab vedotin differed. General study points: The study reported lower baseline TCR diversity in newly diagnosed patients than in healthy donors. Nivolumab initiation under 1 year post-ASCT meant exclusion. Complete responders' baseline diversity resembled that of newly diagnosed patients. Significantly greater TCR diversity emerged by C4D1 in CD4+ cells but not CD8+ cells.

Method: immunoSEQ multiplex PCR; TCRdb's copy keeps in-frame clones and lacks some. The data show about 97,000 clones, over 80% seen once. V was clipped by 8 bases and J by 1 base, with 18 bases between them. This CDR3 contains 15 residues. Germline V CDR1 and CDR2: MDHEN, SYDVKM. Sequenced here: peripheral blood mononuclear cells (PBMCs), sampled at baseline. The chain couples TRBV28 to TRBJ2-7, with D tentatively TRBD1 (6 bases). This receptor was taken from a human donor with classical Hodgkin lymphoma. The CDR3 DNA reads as TGTGCCAGCTCTACTCCCGGGACACCATCCTACGAGCAGTACTTC. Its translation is CASSTPGTPSYEQYF.